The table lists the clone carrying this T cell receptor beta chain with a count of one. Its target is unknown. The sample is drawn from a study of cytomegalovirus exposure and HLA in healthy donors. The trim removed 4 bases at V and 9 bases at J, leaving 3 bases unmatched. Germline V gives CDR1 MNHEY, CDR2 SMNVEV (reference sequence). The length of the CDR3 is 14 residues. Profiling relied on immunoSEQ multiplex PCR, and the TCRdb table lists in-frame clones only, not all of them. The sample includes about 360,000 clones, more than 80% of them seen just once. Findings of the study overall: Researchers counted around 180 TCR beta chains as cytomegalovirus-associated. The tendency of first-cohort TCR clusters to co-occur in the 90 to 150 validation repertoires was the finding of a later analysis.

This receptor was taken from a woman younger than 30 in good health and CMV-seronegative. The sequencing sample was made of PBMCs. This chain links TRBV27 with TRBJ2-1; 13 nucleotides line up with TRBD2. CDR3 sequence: CASSSWTSGSEQFF. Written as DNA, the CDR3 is TGTGCCAGCAGTTCTTGGACTAGCGGGAGTGAGCAGTTCTTC.